This TCR beta chain was sequenced during a study of shared clonotypes between healthy human individuals. Study-wide background: Donors had three CD4 naive, three CD4 memory, two CD8 naive and one CD8 memory plate apiece. Study-wide points: Clonotype sharing across several donors was observed for about 4.8% of naive CD4 clonotypes.

Germline loops: CDR1 SNHLY, CDR2 FYNNEI. This CDR3 comprises 18 residues. J lost 3 bases, V lost 5 bases, and 15 bases had no gene match. Libraries were prepared by immunoSEQ multiplex PCR; TCRdb keeps only in-frame clonotypes and omits some of them. The table lists about 2.1 million clones, roughly 91% of them singletons, with 1.5% to 2% in the top ten. Naive CD8 cells, CD45RO-negative and positively selected for CCR7, excluded terminally differentiated effector memory CD45RA+ cells. The donor population consisted of healthy HIV-negative adults with no recent acute infections or vaccinations. Each donor was a Caucasian adult residing in Nashville, Tennessee. Turning to this clone: What it binds is unknown.

V and J are TRBV2 and TRBJ2-2, with 7 bases identical to TRBD2. Sequencing used naive CD8+ T cells from PBMCs. The sequence was obtained from a man younger than 35 in good health. Some clones in this sample may be carry-over from other donors' samples. CDR3 region: CASSLEPGRVYDTGELFF. The CDR3 DNA reads as TGTGCCAGCAGTCTAGAGCCGGGGAGGGTTTATGACACCGGGGAGCTGTTTTTT.